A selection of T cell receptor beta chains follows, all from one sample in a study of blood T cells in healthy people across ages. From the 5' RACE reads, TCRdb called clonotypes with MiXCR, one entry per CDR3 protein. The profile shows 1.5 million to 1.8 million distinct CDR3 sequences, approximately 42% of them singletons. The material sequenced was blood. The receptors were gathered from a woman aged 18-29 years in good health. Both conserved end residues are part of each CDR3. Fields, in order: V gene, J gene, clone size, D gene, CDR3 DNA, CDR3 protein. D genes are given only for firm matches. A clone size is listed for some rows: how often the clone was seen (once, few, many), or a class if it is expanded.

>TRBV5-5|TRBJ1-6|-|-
TGTGCCAGCAGCTTGGGGGTGCATAATTCACTCCTCCACTTT
CASSLGVHNSLLHF
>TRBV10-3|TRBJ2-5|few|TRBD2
TGTGCCATCAGTGTCCTAGCGGGAGGGCAAGAGACCCAGTACTTC
CAISVLAGGQETQYF
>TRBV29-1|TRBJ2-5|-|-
TGCAGCGTTGAAAGGGGGTTGACTGAGGGGCAGTACTTC
CSVERGLTEGQYF
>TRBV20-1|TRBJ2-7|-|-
TGCAGTGCTAGATCGACACTTAGCATCTACGAGCAGTACTTC
CSARSTLSIYEQYF
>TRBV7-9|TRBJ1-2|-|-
TGTGCCAGCACCCCGACAGGAGCTAACTATGGCTACACCTTC
CASTPTGANYGYTF
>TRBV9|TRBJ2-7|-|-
TGTGCCAGCAGCGTACACTCAGCGGCCGTTTACGAGCAGTACTTC
CASSVHSAAVYEQYF
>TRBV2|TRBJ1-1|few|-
TGTGCCAGCAGTGAAGCAGGTAGGAGCACTGAAGCTTTCTTT
CASSEAGRSTEAFF
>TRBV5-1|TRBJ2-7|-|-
TGCGCCAGCAGCGTAGAGGACTGGGGCTACGAGCAGTACTTC
CASSVEDWGYEQYF
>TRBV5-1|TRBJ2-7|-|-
TGCGCCACCCCCGGTCCGGGTGAGCAGTACTTC
CATPGPGEQYF
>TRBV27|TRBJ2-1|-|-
TGTGCCAGCAGTTCTGAAGAGGGGACCTACAATGAGCAGTTCTTC
CASSSEEGTYNEQFF
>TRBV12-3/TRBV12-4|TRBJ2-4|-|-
TGTGCCAGCAGTTTAAGTAGTAGCGACGGAAACATTCAGTACTTC
CASSLSSSDGNIQYF
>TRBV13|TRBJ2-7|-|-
TGTGCCAGCAGCTCTCCTGAGGGAGGACCCTGGGAGCAGTACTTC
CASSSPEGGPWEQYF
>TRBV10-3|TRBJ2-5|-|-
TGTGCCATCAGGGACCCAGTGGGAGAGACCCAGTACTTC
CAIRDPVGETQYF
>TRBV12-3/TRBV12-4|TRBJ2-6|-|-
TGTGCCATCAGTTGCGTCTTCTCTGGGGCCAACGTCCTGACTTTC
CAISCVFSGANVLTF
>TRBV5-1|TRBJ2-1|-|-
TGCGCCAGCAGCTACGAAGGGGCGATGAGCTCCTACAATGAGCAGTTCTTC
CASSYEGAMSSYNEQFF
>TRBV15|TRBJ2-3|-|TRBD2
TGTGCCACCAGCAGAGCCCTAGCGGACTCCTCGGGAGATACGCAGTATTTT
CATSRALADSSGDTQYF
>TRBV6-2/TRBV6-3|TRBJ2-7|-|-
TGTGCCAGCAGTTACTCTGGGGCCGTGATGAACGAGCAGTACTTC
CASSYSGAVMNEQYF
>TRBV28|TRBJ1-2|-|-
TGTGCCAGCAGGCCCGGGGGAGGAGGCTACACCTTC
CASRPGGGGYTF
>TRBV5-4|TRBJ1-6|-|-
TGTGCCAGCAGCTCGGTGAATCAGGGGTATTCACCCCTCCACTTT
CASSSVNQGYSPLHF
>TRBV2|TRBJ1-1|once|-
TGTGCCAGCAGTCCCAATGCCTTCACTGAAGCTTTCTTT
CASSPNAFTEAFF
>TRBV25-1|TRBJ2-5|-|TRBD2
TGTGCCAGCAGTGAGTCGGGGGGGCTTAAGACCCAGTACTTC
CASSESGGLKTQYF
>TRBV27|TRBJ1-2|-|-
TGTGCCAGCAGTTCTTTGACAGGAGCCGCCTATGGCTACACCTTC
CASSSLTGAAYGYTF
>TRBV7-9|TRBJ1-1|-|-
TGTGCCAGCCAAAGACGGGGGTCCACTGAAGCTTTCTTT
CASQRRGSTEAFF
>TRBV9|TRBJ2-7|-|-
TGTGCCAGCAGCGCCGGACAGTCCGACTACGAGCAGTACTTC
CASSAGQSDYEQYF
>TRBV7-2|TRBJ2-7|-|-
TGTGCCAGCAGCTTAGCAAGATGGCAGGATGAGCAGTACTTC
CASSLARWQDEQYF
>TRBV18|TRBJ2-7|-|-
TGTGCCAGCTCACCACGTGTGGGGGCGCGGGTCGACGAGCAGTACTTC
CASSPRVGARVDEQYF
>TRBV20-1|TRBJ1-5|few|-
TGCAGTGCCCGATTCTACAGGATGAGCAATCAGCCCCAGCATTTT
CSARFYRMSNQPQHF
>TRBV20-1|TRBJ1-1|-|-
TGCAGTGCTAGTCGGGGGGCAGCTATGAACACTGAAGCTTTCTTT
CSASRGAAMNTEAFF
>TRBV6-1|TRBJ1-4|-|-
TGTGCCAGCAGGGCCCTTGGGGAAAAACTGTTTTTT
CASRALGEKLFF
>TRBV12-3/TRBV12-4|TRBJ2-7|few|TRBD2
TGTGCCAGCAGTCCGAGGGGACTAACAGCCTCCTACGAGCAGTACTTC
CASSPRGLTASYEQYF
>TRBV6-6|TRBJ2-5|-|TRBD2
TGTGCCAGCCGATATGGACTAGCCCATGAGCAGTACTTC
CASRYGLAHEQYF
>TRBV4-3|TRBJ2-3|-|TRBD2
TGCGCCAGCAGCCAGGGACTCGGCGGGAGGCTTGGTTGGGGCACAGATACGCAGTATTTT
CASSQGLGGRLGWGTDTQYF
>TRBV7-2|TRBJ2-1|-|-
TGTGCCAGCAGCTTAGGACAGGCGAAGCAGTTCTTC
CASSLGQAKQFF
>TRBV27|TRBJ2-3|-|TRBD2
TGTGCCAGCAGTTTGTCTTGGGTCCGGGGGGAGGGAGACACGCAGTATTTT
CASSLSWVRGEGDTQYF
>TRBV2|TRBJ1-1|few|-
TGTGCCAGCAGGGAGGGGGGGCACACTGAAGCTTTCTTT
CASREGGHTEAFF
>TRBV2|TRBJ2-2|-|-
TGTGCCAGCAGGCGACTGGGAGGTAACACCGGGGAGCTGTTTTTT
CASRRLGGNTGELFF
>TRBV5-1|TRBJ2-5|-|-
TGCGCCAGCAGCTTGAATCGGGAGCCCGGGAAGACCCAGTACTTC
CASSLNREPGKTQYF
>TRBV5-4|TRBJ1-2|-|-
TGTGCCAGCAGCTACACAGCATTCACTAACTATGGCTACACCTTC
CASSYTAFTNYGYTF
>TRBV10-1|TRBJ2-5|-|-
TGCGCCAGCAGTGAGTCGAGACCATCCAAAGAGACCCAGTACTTC
CASSESRPSKETQYF
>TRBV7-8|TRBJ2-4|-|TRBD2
TGTGCCAGCAGCCACGGGGGGGGCTTAGCCAAAAACATTCAGTACTTC
CASSHGGGLAKNIQYF
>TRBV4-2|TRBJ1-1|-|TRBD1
TGTGCCAGCAGCCAGGACTACAGGGGCTCCACTGAAGCTTTCTTT
CASSQDYRGSTEAFF
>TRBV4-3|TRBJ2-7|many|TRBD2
TGCGCCAGCAGCCAGGCCATCCGACTAGCGAGATCCCTCGAGCAGTACTTC
CASSQAIRLARSLEQYF
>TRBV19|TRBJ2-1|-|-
TGTGCCAGCCTAGGACTGAACAATGAGCAGTTCTTC
CASLGLNNEQFF
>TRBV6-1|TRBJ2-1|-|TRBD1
TGTGCCAGCAGTGAAGACAGGGGGCCCGGCAATGAGCAGTTCTTC
CASSEDRGPGNEQFF
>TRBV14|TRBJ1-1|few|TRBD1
TGTGCCAGCAGCGGACAGGACAGCGGCCCTGAAGCTTTCTTT
CASSGQDSGPEAFF
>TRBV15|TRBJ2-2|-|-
TGTGCCACCAGCAGAGATCCCGAGAACACCGGGGAGCTGTTTTTT
CATSRDPENTGELFF
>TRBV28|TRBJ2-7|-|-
TGTGCCAGCAGCATGACCCGAACCACCCACGAGCAGTACTTC
CASSMTRTTHEQYF
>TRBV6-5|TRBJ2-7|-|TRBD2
TGTGCCAGCAGTACGGGACTAGCGGGAGTTTACGAGCAGTACTTC
CASSTGLAGVYEQYF